This TCR beta chain derives from a study of blood T cell repertoires in COVID-19. Background on the study: T cells, B-cell-depleted T cells, or PBMCs supplied cDNA or gDNA.

In the source study's methods: Reference gene primers were amplified, and this amplification served to estimate nucleated cell counts. Repertoires were generated with immunoSEQ multiplex PCR, while TCRdb's copy carries only in-frame clones and drops some. The DNA was the basis for D and trimming; V, J and clone size are from that table. The sample has tens of thousands of clones; 87% are singletons. This sequence was found in a woman aged 80 or over with acute or convalescent COVID-19. The specimen sequenced was peripheral blood.

For the CDR3, the DNA is TGTGCCACCAGTGATAGCGGGGATTTGAGAGAGCAGTTCTTC. Translated, it gives CATSDSGDLREQFF. The V and J genes are TRBV24-1 and TRBJ2-1; 7 nucleotides line up with TRBD2. The CDR3 is made up of 14 amino acids. V shed 3 bases, J shed 10 bases, and the junction held 8 bases outside the gene matches. Germline lookup yields CDR1 KGHDR and CDR2 SFDVKD.